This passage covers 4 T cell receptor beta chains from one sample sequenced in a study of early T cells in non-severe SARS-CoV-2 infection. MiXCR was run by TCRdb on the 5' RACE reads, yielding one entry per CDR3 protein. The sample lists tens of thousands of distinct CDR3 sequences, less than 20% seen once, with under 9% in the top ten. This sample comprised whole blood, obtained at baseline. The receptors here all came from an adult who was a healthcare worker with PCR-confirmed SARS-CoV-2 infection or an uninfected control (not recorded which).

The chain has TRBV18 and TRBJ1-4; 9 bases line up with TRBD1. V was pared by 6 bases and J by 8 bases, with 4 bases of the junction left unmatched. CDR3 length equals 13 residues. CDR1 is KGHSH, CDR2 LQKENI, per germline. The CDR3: CASSLGQGEKLFF. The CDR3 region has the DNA TGTGCCAGCTCCCTGGGACAGGGAGAAAAACTGTTTTTT.

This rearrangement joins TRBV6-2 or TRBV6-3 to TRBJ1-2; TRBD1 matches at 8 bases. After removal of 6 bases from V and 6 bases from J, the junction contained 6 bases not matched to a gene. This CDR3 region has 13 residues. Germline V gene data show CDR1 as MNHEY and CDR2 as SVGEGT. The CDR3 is CASSRTGMDGYTF. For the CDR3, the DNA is TGTGCCAGCAGCAGGACAGGGATGGATGGCTACACCTTC.

The CDR3 spells CASSQRAGHQETQYF. CDR3 in DNA: TGTGCCAGCAGCCAAAGGGCCGGGCATCAAGAGACCCAGTACTTC. The chain links TRBV3-1 to TRBJ2-5; D is ambiguous. The V end lost 2 bases, the J end lost 2 bases, and 12 bases lay between the germline ends. The germline CDR1 and CDR2 sequences are LGHDT and YNNKEL (reference sequence). The CDR3 is 15 amino acids.

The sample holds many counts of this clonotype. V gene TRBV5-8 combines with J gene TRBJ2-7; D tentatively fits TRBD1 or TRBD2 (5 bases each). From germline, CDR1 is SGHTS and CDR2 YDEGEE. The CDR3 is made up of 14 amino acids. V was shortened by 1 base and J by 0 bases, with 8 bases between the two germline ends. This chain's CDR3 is CASSLTGLSYEQYF. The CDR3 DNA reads TGTGCCAGCAGCTTGACAGGACTCTCCTACGAGCAGTACTTC.